The clone carrying this T cell receptor (beta chain) was counted many times. Its antigen remains unidentified. PBMCs were isolated at a quantity of at least 6 million per sample. V was clipped by 1 base and J by 0 bases, with 8 bases between them. The CDR3 is 15 amino acids. Germline V gene lookup returns CDR1 MNHEY and CDR2 SMNVEV (reference sequence). The sample belongs to a study of blood T cells in healthy people across ages. The second PCR ran roughly 6 to 11 cycles with a sample-barcoded 5' primer and J-beta primers. In TCRdb, the 5' RACE reads were re-called with MiXCR into one record per CDR3 protein. The sample lists about 640,000 distinct CDR3 sequences; 25% to 30% were seen once. Study-wide points: It was not possible, with unsorted PBMCs, to conclusively compare naive and antigen-experienced cells. Observed TCR beta diversity showed a strong correlation with the percentage of naive T cells as measured by flow cytometry. Aged donors had fewer naive CD4+ cells and lower diversity than long-lived donors.

The sequenced sample was blood. This rearrangement joins TRBV27 to TRBJ2-3; D is uncertain. The TCR sequence derives from an elderly woman in good health. CDR3 protein: CASSLWGPSTDTQYF. CDR3 in DNA: TGTGCCAGCAGTTTATGGGGTCCTAGCACAGATACGCAGTATTTT.